Listed here is a single T cell receptor beta chain. Its antigen is unknown. The entry originates in a study of T cell responses to AZD1222 COVID-19 vaccine. V lost 4 bases and J lost 10; bases outside the gene matches: 11. The CDR3 length is 15 residues. Germline V lookup: CDR1 SGHNT, CDR2 YYREEE (reference sequence). Findings of the study overall: Only five to seven AZD1222 recipients tested seropositive at baseline. Vaccine-related CD4 TCRs covered spike, predominating at 160-218 and 743-854. Clonal diversity was possibly underestimated, and white British individuals and females predominated among donors.

The data were produced by immunoSEQ multiplex PCR, yet TCRdb's version contains in-frame clones alone and is incomplete. The sample shows roughly 150,000 clones, roughly 88% of them seen only once. This sample comprised peripheral blood, obtained 28 days after the second AZD1222 dose. This receptor was taken from an adult who received the AZD1222 COVID-19 vaccine. The chain recombines TRBV5-4 with TRBJ1-1; 12 bases match TRBD1. This chain's CDR3 is CASSMGGQGASLAFF. CDR3 in DNA: TGTGCCAGCAGCATGGGGGGACAGGGGGCGTCACTAGCTTTCTTT.